The source of this T cell receptor (beta chain) is a study of blood T cell repertoires in COVID-19. Background on the study: Donors in the United States, Italy and Spain gave samples during acute or convalescent COVID-19. Sources were T cells, B-cell-depleted T cells, or PBMCs; the material itself was cDNA or gDNA.

As processed by the authors: Cell counts per sample came from amplifying reference gene primers. The repertoire was sequenced with immunoSEQ multiplex PCR; TCRdb's copy has only in-frame clones and lacks some. V and J calls and clone size come straight from that table; D and trimming were deduced from the DNA. This sample has a few hundred thousand clones; roughly 84% occur once, and the top ten carry 1%. V was cut by 5 bases and J by 5 bases, with 10 bases left in between. The germline V gene has CDR1 PRHDT and CDR2 FYEKMQ (reference sequence). The CDR3 has 13 amino acids. This receptor was identified in a man over 45 with active or convalescent COVID-19. Sequencing was carried out using peripheral blood. This chain connects TRBV13 to TRBJ1-3; D ambiguous. Here the CDR3 reads CASSLAGRNTIYF. CDR3 in DNA: TGTGCCAGCAGCCTAGCGGGAAGAAACACCATATATTTT.